What follows are 2 T cell receptor beta chains derived from one specimen sequenced in a study of blood T cell repertoires in COVID-19. Sequenced by immunoSEQ multiplex PCR; TCRdb stores in-frame clones only, minus some. The sample lists some 150,000 clones, roughly 85% occurring once. Sequencing was done on a sample of peripheral blood. Source of these receptors: a human donor with acute or convalescent COVID-19. The donor label of this sample is uncertain.

This chain links TRBV5-1 with TRBJ2-1; the D is unclear. Trimming left V 4 bases short and J 2 bases short, with 10 bases between. The CDR3 is made up of 14 amino acids. The germline CDR1 and CDR2 sequences are SGHRS and YFSETQ. CDR3 in DNA: TGCGCCAGCAGCGCAACCACTGCCTACAATGAGCAGTTCTTC. This encodes CASSATTAYNEQFF.

The V gene is TRBV28, the J gene TRBJ2-1, with D tentatively TRBD1 (6 bases). The V and J ends lost 3 bases and 13 bases respectively, with 16 bases between them. This CDR3 has 13 amino acids. CDR1 is MDHEN, CDR2 SYDVKM, per germline. Written as DNA, the CDR3 is TGTGCCAGCAGTTTCCAGCGGAGTGGGACACAGTTCTTC. This gives the protein CASSFQRSGTQFF.